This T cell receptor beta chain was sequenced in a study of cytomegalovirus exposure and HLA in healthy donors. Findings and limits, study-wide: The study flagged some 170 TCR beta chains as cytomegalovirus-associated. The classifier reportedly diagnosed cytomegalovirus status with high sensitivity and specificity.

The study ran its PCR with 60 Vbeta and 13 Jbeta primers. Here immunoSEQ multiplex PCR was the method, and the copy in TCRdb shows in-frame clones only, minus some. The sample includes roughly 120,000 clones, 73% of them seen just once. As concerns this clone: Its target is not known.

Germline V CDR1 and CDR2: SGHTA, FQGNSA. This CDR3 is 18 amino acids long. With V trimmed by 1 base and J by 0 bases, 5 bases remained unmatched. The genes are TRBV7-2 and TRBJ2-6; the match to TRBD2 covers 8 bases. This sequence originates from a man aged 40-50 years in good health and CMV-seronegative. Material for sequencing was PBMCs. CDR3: CASSLVAGGGSGANVLTF. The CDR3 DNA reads TGTGCCAGCAGCTTAGTTGCGGGGGGTGGCTCTGGGGCCAACGTCCTGACTTTC.